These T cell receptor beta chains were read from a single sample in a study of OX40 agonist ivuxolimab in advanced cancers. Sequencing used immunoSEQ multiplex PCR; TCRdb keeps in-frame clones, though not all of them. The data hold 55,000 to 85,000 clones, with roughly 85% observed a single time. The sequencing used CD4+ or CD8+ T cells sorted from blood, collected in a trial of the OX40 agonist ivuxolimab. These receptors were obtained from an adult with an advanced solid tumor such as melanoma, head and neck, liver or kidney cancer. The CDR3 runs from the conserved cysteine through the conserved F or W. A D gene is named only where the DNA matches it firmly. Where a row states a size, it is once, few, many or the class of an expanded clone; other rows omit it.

CASSYTGTSDSPLHF | TGCGCCAGCAGCTATACCGGGACATCGGACTCACCCCTCCACTTT | NA | TRBJ1-6 | TRBV5-1 | NA
CASSAKGEIMSEQYF | TGTGCCAGCAGCGCGAAGGGGGAGATTATGAGCGAGCAGTACTTC | NA | TRBJ2-7 | TRBV9 | NA
CASSFPGPSPLHF | TGTGCCAGCAGTTTCCCAGGACCTTCACCCCTCCACTTT | NA | TRBJ1-6 | TRBV27 | NA
CASSLADSRGYGYTF | TGTGCCAGCAGCTTGGCCGATTCTCGGGGCTATGGCTACACCTTC | NA | TRBJ1-2 | TRBV5-4 | NA
CASRRDRGMYGYTF | TGTGCCAGCAGAAGGGACAGGGGGATGTATGGCTACACCTTC | TRBD1 | TRBJ1-2 | TRBV6-1 | NA
CASSSRERPTYEQYF | TGTGCCAGCAGTTCCCGGGAGCGACCCACCTACGAGCAGTACTTC | NA | TRBJ2-7 | TRBV28 | NA
CASSPDRGGFGANVLTF | TGTGCCAGCAGCCCAGACAGGGGCGGGTTTGGGGCCAACGTCCTGACTTTC | TRBD1 | TRBJ2-6 | TRBV7-9 | NA
CASSLGAVTDTQYF | TGTGCCAGCAGCCTGGGGGCCGTCACAGATACGCAGTATTTT | NA | TRBJ2-3 | TRBV11-3 | few
CATSRETGLAYEQYF | TGTGCCACCAGCAGAGAGACAGGACTCGCCTACGAGCAGTACTTC | NA | TRBJ2-7 | TRBV15 | NA
CASSPADNAEAFF | TGTGCCAGCTCTCCGGCAGACAACGCTGAAGCTTTCTTT | NA | TRBJ1-1 | TRBV18 | once
CASSLEAGGITGELFF | TGTGCCAGCAGCTTGGAGGCAGGGGGCATCACCGGGGAGCTGTTTTTT | TRBD1 | TRBJ2-2 | TRBV5-4 | NA
CASSQVVGAYEQYF | TGTGCCAGCAGCCAAGTTGTGGGAGCCTACGAGCAGTACTTC | NA | TRBJ2-7 | TRBV27 | NA
CASRQQGANTEAFF | TGTGCCAGCAGGCAACAGGGGGCGAACACTGAAGCTTTCTTT | TRBD1 | TRBJ1-1 | TRBV6-5 | NA
CASSLEPAAGELFF | TGCGCCAGCAGCTTGGAACCGGCGGCCGGGGAGCTGTTTTTT | NA | TRBJ2-2 | TRBV5-1 | NA
CASSSSSGLTTEQFF | TGTGCCAGCAGTTCTAGTTCAGGGTTGACAACTGAGCAGTTCTTC | NA | TRBJ2-1 | TRBV28 | NA
CASSPWYEGLGGYTF | TGCGCCAGCAGCCCGTGGTACGAGGGGCTTGGGGGCTACACCTTC | NA | TRBJ1-2 | TRBV5-1 | NA
CASSFVADPGNTIYF | TGTGCCAGCAGCTTTGTGGCCGACCCTGGAAACACCATATATTTT | NA | TRBJ1-3 | TRBV5-5 | NA
CASSRQGIGEQFF | TGTGCCAGCAGCCGACAGGGAATCGGTGAGCAGTTCTTC | TRBD1 | TRBJ2-1 | TRBV5-6 | NA
CAWSVLNQPQHF | TGTGCCTGGAGTGTGCTGAATCAGCCCCAGCATTTT | NA | TRBJ1-5 | TRBV30 | NA
CASSVGTGKLGAFF | TGTGCCAGCAGCGTAGGGACAGGAAAACTTGGGGCTTTCTTT | TRBD1 | TRBJ1-1 | TRBV9 | few
CASSLSSNTGELFF | TGTGCCAGCAGCTTAAGTTCGAACACCGGGGAGCTGTTTTTT | NA | TRBJ2-2 | TRBV11-3 | NA
CASSRDRGDDNEQFF | TGTGCCAGCAGCCGTGACAGGGGCGACGACAATGAGCAGTTCTTC | TRBD1 | TRBJ2-1 | TRBV5-4 | once
CASTRISGGQETQYF | TGTGCCAGCACACGGATTAGCGGGGGCCAAGAGACCCAGTACTTC | TRBD2 | TRBJ2-5 | TRBV2 | NA
CSVGALNTEAFF | TGCAGCGTGGGGGCCCTGAACACTGAAGCTTTCTTT | NA | TRBJ1-1 | TRBV29-1 | once
CASSPPDLTSTDTQYF | TGTGCCAGCAGTCCCCCGGACCTTACTAGCACAGATACGCAGTATTTT | NA | TRBJ2-3 | TRBV27 | NA
CASSSPGYSRANYGYTF | TGCGCCAGCAGCTCTCCAGGGTATTCTCGAGCTAACTATGGCTACACCTTC | NA | TRBJ1-2 | TRBV4-1 | NA
CASSTGGWGKPQHF | TGTGCCAGCAGTACAGGGGGTTGGGGAAAGCCCCAGCATTTT | TRBD1 | TRBJ1-5 | TRBV28 | NA
CASSLFEEKLFF | TGTGCCAGCAGTTTGTTCGAGGAAAAACTGTTTTTT | NA | TRBJ1-4 | TRBV27 | once
CATSRDRVSGGLEQFF | TGTGCCACCAGCAGAGATAGGGTTAGCGGGGGGCTGGAGCAGTTCTTC | TRBD2 | TRBJ2-1 | TRBV15 | NA
CASSLGFQRGHSYEQYF | TGTGCCAGCAGCTTAGGATTCCAGCGGGGGCACTCCTACGAGCAGTACTTC | TRBD2 | TRBJ2-7 | TRBV7-9 | NA
CASSQGDTQYF | TGTGCCAGCAGTCAGGGAGATACGCAGTATTTT | NA | TRBJ2-3 | TRBV2 | NA
CAWSWGAEAFF | TGTGCCTGGAGTTGGGGGGCTGAAGCTTTCTTT | NA | TRBJ1-1 | TRBV30 | NA
CASNQGSYNSPLHF | TGTGCCAGCAACCAGGGTTCCTATAATTCACCCCTCCACTTT | NA | TRBJ1-6 | TRBV6-6 | once
CASSLDLTVYEQYF | TGTGCCAGCAGCTTAGACCTAACCGTGTACGAGCAGTACTTC | NA | TRBJ2-7 | TRBV7-8 | NA
CASGISKATDTQYF | TGTGCCAGCGGGATCTCAAAAGCCACAGATACGCAGTATTTT | NA | TRBJ2-3 | TRBV27 | NA
CASSQDPAFDTEAFF | TGTGCCAGCAGCCAAGATCCGGCATTTGACACTGAAGCTTTCTTT | NA | TRBJ1-1 | TRBV4-2 | NA
CASSSDRRNTIYF | TGTGCCAGCAGCTCGGACAGGAGAAACACCATATATTTT | TRBD1 | TRBJ1-3 | TRBV11-2 | NA
CASSLQKQGTSTDTQYF | TGTGCCAGCAGCCTCCAAAAGCAGGGCACCAGCACAGATACGCAGTATTTT | NA | TRBJ2-3 | TRBV5-4 | NA
CASSLEESSTDTQYF | TGCGCCAGCAGCTTGGAAGAGAGTTCCACAGATACGCAGTATTTT | NA | TRBJ2-3 | TRBV5-1 | NA
CASGRRQGTAEAFF | TGTGCTAGTGGTAGACGACAGGGAACAGCTGAAGCTTTCTTT | TRBD1 | TRBJ1-1 | TRBV12-5 | once
CASGRRRGTASSGNTIYF | TGTGCCAGTGGGCGACGACGGGGGACGGCGAGCTCTGGAAACACCATATATTTT | NA | TRBJ1-3 | TRBV11-2 | NA
CASAPRLEENGYTF | TGTGCTAGTGCCCCCCGATTGGAGGAAAATGGCTACACCTTC | NA | TRBJ1-2 | TRBV12-5 | NA
CASSRDREGFGYTF | TGTGCCAGCTCACGGGACAGGGAAGGTTTTGGCTACACCTTC | TRBD1 | TRBJ1-2 | TRBV18 | NA
CASSLDYGETQYF | TGTGCCAGCAGCTTGGACTATGGGGAAACCCAGTACTTC | NA | TRBJ2-5 | TRBV5-4 | NA